This TCR beta chain was sequenced in a study of T cell changes during pregnancy in multiple sclerosis (dated by TCRdb to between 2018 and 2021). With respect to the entire study: Changes in the T cell repertoire over the course of pregnancy were examined in this study in women with multiple sclerosis.

To prepare the library, the immunoSEQ multiplex PCR assay was applied. TCRdb's version of the immuneACCESS table is confined to in-frame rearrangements and falls short of the full clone set. An unresolved V gene accounts for under half of the shortfall where checked; the remainder is of unknown origin. This sample holds about 51,000 clones; approximately 93% were observed only once. Around 1.9% of the sample is held by the ten biggest clonotypes. As encoded in the germline V gene, CDR1 is WSHSY while CDR2 is SAAADI. The V end gives up 6 bases and the J end 5 bases, leaving 8 bases in the junction not matched to a gene. The CDR3 contains 16 residues, cysteine and phenylalanine counted. The DNA shown is the 48-base CDR3, in frame from base 1. Remarks on this clone: The clone's antigen remains unknown. Base-call qualities are not available, and no considerably larger clone is one nucleotide away.

The source was peripheral blood, collected in the second trimester of pregnancy. The sequence joins TRBV10-2 to TRBJ2-5, and TRBD2 matches 14 of the central bases. The TCR originated in a female donor with multiple sclerosis, enrolled in a pregnancy study. At the DNA level, the sequence is TGCGCCAGCAGGGGACTAGCGGGAGCCGGGCAGGAGACCCAGTACTTC. Translated, this gives CASRGLAGAGQETQYF.